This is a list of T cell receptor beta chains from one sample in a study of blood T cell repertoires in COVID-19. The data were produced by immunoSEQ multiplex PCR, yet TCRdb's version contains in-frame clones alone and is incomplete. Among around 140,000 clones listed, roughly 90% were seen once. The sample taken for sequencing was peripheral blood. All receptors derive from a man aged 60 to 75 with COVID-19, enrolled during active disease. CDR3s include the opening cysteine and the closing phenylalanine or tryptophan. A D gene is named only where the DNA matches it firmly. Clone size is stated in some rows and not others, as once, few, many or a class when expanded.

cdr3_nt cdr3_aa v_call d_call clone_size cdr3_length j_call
TGCAGCGTTGAAGGTGACAGGGGAGGAACAGATACGCAGTATTTT CSVEGDRGGTDTQYF TRBV29-1 TRBD1 NA 15 TRBJ2-3
TGCGCCAGCAGCTTGGGGGACTACACCGGGGAGCTGTTTTTT CASSLGDYTGELFF TRBV5-1 NA NA 14 TRBJ2-2
TGTGCCAGCAACCCCGGGGGGCCATTCTACAATGAGCAGTTCTTC CASNPGGPFYNEQFF TRBV27 NA few 15 TRBJ2-1
TGTGCCAGCAGTACCAGGGGGCGAGACCTCACAGATACGCAGTATTTT CASSTRGRDLTDTQYF TRBV9 TRBD1 NA 16 TRBJ2-3
TGTGCCAGCAGCCTAGGGACAGCGAACACCGGGGAGCTGTTTTTT CASSLGTANTGELFF TRBV9 TRBD1 once 15 TRBJ2-2
TGTGCCAGCAGCTTAATCGGACAGCCTGGAAACACCATATATTTT CASSLIGQPGNTIYF TRBV7-2 NA NA 15 TRBJ1-3
TGCGCCAGCAGCTTGGGGACTAGCGGGGGGACGAACACCGGGGAGCTGTTTTTT CASSLGTSGGTNTGELFF TRBV5-1 TRBD2 NA 18 TRBJ2-2
TGTGCCAGCTCACCTCGGCGACAGGTCTATGGCTACACCTTC CASSPRRQVYGYTF TRBV18 NA NA 14 TRBJ1-2
TGTGCCAGCAGCCCTATTAGACTAGCGGGGGGTTACGAGCAGTACTTC CASSPIRLAGGYEQYF TRBV7-3 TRBD2 NA 16 TRBJ2-7
TGTGCCAGCAGCCTCGGACAGTATGGCAATCAGCCCCAGCATTTT CASSLGQYGNQPQHF TRBV7-9 NA few 15 TRBJ1-5
TGTGCCAGCAGTGACACAGGGGATGAGCAGTTCTTC CASSDTGDEQFF TRBV6-1 TRBD1 NA 12 TRBJ2-1
TGTGCCAGCAGCTTCCGGGACAGGAACACTGAAGCTTTCTTT CASSFRDRNTEAFF TRBV7-9 TRBD1 NA 14 TRBJ1-1
TGCGCCAGCAGCCCCGAACCGGGGGAGAACACTGAAGCTTTCTTT CASSPEPGENTEAFF TRBV5-1 NA NA 15 TRBJ1-1
TGTGCCATCAACCTACAGGGGGACTATGGCTACACCTTC CAINLQGDYGYTF TRBV10-3 TRBD1 NA 13 TRBJ1-2
TGCGCCAGCAGCCAGGACACAGGGGAGGTCGAGACCCAGTACTTC CASSQDTGEVETQYF TRBV4-1 NA NA 15 TRBJ2-5
TGTGCCAGCTCACCAAGGGGACAGGGGAACTATGGCTACACCTTC CASSPRGQGNYGYTF TRBV18 TRBD1 NA 15 TRBJ1-2
TGTGCCAGCTCACCACGGGGGGGGAACACTGAAGCTTTCTTT CASSPRGGNTEAFF TRBV18 NA NA 14 TRBJ1-1
TGTGCCAGCAGCTCCCAAGAGAATTCACCCCTCCACTTT CASSSQENSPLHF TRBV7-3 NA NA 13 TRBJ1-6
TGTGCCAGCAGTGGGACTAACACTGAAGCTTTCTTT CASSGTNTEAFF TRBV2 NA once 12 TRBJ1-1
TGCAGCGTTGTCGGGACAGGGATGAACGAGCAGTACTTC CSVVGTGMNEQYF TRBV29-1 TRBD1 NA 13 TRBJ2-7
TGTGCCAGCAGCTCTGCGAGCGGACCCCTCCACTTT CASSSASGPLHF TRBV7-3 NA NA 12 TRBJ1-6
TGTGCCAGCAGCTTAGGGGACAGGCGCTACGAGCAGTACTTC CASSLGDRRYEQYF TRBV7-8 TRBD1 NA 14 TRBJ2-7
TGTGCCAGCAGCTTAAGAGGGGGCAGGGACGGAGAGACCCAGTACTTC CASSLRGGRDGETQYF TRBV7-9 TRBD1 NA 16 TRBJ2-5
TGTGCCAGCAGCCAAGACAGTTACGAGCAGTACTTC CASSQDSYEQYF TRBV9 NA NA 12 TRBJ2-7
TGTGCCAGCAGCCTCGGGAGGGGGAAGCAGTACTTC CASSLGRGKQYF TRBV7-2 TRBD2 NA 12 TRBJ2-7
TGTGCCAGCAGCCCCCTGGGACTAGCGGGGGGCGAAGAGACCCAGTACTTC CASSPLGLAGGEETQYF TRBV3-1/TRBV3-2 TRBD2 NA 17 TRBJ2-5
TGTGCCAGCAGCCGGACTAGCGGAAACAATGAGCAGTTCTTC CASSRTSGNNEQFF TRBV7-9 TRBD2 NA 14 TRBJ2-1
TGTGCCAGCAGCTCAAGAAACACCATATATTTT CASSSRNTIYF TRBV13 NA NA 11 TRBJ1-3
TGTGCCAGCAGCCCCGACTATTCAACCACAGATACGCAGTATTTT CASSPDYSTTDTQYF TRBV5-4 NA few 15 TRBJ2-3
TGCGCCAGCAGCCCGGGGGGACTTAGCACAGATACGCAGTATTTT CASSPGGLSTDTQYF TRBV5-1 TRBD2 NA 15 TRBJ2-3
TGTGCCAGTAGTGGGAAACAGGGCTCTGGGGCCAACGTCCTGACTTTC CASSGKQGSGANVLTF TRBV19 NA NA 16 TRBJ2-6
TGTGCCAGCAGTTCCAGGGACAATCAGCCCCAGCATTTT CASSSRDNQPQHF TRBV6-5 NA few 13 TRBJ1-5
TGTGCCAGCAGCTACGGTCATACCACTGAAGCTTTCTTT CASSYGHTTEAFF TRBV11-1 NA NA 13 TRBJ1-1
TGTGCCAGCAGCTTTACAGGGGGTACGAGAAATGAGCAGTTCTTC CASSFTGGTRNEQFF TRBV7-3 TRBD1 NA 15 TRBJ2-1
TGTGCCAGCAGAGGGACAGGGGATGGCTACACCTTC CASRGTGDGYTF TRBV6-5 TRBD1 once 12 TRBJ1-2
TGTGCCAGCAGCGAAGTGGGGACTGCCTCCTACAATGAGCAGTTCTTC CASSEVGTASYNEQFF TRBV6-1 NA NA 16 TRBJ2-1
TGTGCCAGTACCCGGGGGACAGGGGTCCAAGAGACCCAGTACTTC CASTRGTGVQETQYF TRBV18 TRBD1 NA 15 TRBJ2-5
TGTGCCAGCGCCCGGGCCAGGGGTCGAAACACCGGGGAGCTGTTTTTT CASARARGRNTGELFF TRBV18 NA NA 16 TRBJ2-2
TGTGCCAGCAGTGCGAACAGGGGTGCCCTCTATGGCTACACCTTC CASSANRGALYGYTF TRBV6-2/TRBV6-3 TRBD1 NA 15 TRBJ1-2
TGCAGCGTTCCCCCCGGACATAGCACAGATACGCAGTATTTT CSVPPGHSTDTQYF TRBV29-1 NA NA 14 TRBJ2-3
TGTGCCAGTCTAAACCTTTGGGACAGGGGGACTGGGGCCAACGTCCTGACTTTC CASLNLWDRGTGANVLTF TRBV19 TRBD1 few 18 TRBJ2-6